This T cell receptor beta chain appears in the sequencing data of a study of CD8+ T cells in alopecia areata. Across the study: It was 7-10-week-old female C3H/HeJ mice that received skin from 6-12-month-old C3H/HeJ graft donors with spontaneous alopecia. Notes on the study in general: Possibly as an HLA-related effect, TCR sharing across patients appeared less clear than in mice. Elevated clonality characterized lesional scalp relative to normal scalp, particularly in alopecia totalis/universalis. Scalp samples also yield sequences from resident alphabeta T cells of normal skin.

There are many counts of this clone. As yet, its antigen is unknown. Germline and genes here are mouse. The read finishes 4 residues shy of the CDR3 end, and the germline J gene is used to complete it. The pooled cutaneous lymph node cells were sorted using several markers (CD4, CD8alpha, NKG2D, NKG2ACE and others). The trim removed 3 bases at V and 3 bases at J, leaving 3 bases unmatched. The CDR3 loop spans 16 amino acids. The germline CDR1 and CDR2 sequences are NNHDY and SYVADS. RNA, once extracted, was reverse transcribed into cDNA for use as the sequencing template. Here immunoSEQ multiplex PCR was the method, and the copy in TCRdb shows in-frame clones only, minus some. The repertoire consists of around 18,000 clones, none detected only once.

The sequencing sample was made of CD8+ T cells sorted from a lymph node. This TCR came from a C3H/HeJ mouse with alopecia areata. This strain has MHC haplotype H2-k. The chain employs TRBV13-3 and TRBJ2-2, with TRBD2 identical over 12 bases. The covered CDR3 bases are TGTGCCAGCAGTGGCTGGGACTGGGGGGACACCGGG. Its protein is CASSGWDWGDTG. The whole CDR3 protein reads CASSGWDWGDTGQLYF. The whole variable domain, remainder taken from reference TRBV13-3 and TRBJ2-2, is EAAVTQSPRSKVAVTGGKVTLSCHQTNNHDYMYWYRQDTGHGLRLIHYSYVADSTEKGDIPDGYKASRPSQENFSLILELASLSQTAVYFCASSGWDWGDTGQLYFGEGSKLTVL.